This T cell receptor (beta chain) originates from a study of beta chain features in type 1 diabetes. Each donor gave one heparinised blood draw averaging about 110 mL. The study reverse transcribed the entire isolated RNA, so it sequenced expressed TCRB transcripts. Sequencing of naive, central memory and regulatory T cell samples gave an average of roughly 3.5 million reads. Repertoires were generated with immunoSEQ multiplex PCR, while TCRdb's copy carries only in-frame clones and drops some. This table holds roughly 160,000 clones, roughly 7.1% found once. Study observations and caveats: Sequencing used cDNA, and cells with high TCR expression could therefore be over-represented. TCRB CDR3s were moderately but significantly shorter in Type 1 diabetes patients in all four CD4+ subsets. The question of HLA type influencing TCRB rearrangement was one that remained unresolved here.

This clone was seen more than once but under ten times. No antigen is known for it. V shed 5 bases, J shed 7 bases, and the junction held 4 bases outside the gene matches. Germline lookup yields CDR1 MNHEY and CDR2 SVGAGI. The length of the CDR3 is 13 residues. This chain joins TRBV6-5 and TRBJ1-4; 7 bases align to TRBD1. Sequenced: central memory CD4+ T cells from blood. The TCR originated in a woman between 35 and 50 years old with type 1 diabetes. In DNA, the CDR3 is TGTGCCAGCAGTGACAGGGATGGTGAAAAACTGTTTTTT. This sequence encodes CASSDRDGEKLFF.